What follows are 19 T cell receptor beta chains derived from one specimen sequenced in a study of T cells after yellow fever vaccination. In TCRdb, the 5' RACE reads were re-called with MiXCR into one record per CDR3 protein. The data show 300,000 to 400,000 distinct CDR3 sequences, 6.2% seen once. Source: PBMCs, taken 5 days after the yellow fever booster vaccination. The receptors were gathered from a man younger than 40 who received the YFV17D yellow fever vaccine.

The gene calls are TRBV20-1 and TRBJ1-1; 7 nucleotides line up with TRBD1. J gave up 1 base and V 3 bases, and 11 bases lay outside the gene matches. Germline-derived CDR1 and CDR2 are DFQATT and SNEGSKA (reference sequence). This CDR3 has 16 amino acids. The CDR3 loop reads CSARSGQIKSNTEAFF. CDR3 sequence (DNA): TGCAGTGCTAGGTCGGGACAGATCAAATCGAACACTGAAGCTTTCTTT.

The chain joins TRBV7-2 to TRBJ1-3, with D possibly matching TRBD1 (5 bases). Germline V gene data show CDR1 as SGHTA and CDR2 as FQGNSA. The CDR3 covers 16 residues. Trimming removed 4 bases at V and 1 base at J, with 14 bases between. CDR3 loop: CASSSGRGGSGNTIYF. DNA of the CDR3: TGTGCCAGCAGCTCGGGCCGGGGGGGATCTGGAAACACCATATATTTT.

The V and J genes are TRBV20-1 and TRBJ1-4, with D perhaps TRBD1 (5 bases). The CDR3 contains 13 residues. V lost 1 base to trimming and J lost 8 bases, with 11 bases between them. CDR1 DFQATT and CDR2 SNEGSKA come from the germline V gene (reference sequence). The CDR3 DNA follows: TGCAGTGCTAGAGTCAGGGTGGAGGAAAAACTGTTTTTT. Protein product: CSARVRVEEKLFF.

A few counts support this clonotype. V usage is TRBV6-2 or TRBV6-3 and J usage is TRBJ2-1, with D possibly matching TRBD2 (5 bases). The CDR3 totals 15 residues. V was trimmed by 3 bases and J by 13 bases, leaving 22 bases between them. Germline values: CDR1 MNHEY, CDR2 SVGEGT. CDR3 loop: CASSYGPRELRPQFF. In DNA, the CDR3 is TGTGCCAGCAGTTATGGGCCCCGGGAACTTCGACCTCAGTTCTTC.

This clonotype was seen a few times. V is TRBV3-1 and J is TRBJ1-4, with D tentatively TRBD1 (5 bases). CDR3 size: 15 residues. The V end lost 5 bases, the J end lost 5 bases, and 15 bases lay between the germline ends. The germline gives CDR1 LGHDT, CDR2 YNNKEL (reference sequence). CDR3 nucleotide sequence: TGTGCCAGCAGCGAGGGACTGACTGTGAATGAAAAACTGTTTTTT. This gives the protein CASSEGLTVNEKLFF.

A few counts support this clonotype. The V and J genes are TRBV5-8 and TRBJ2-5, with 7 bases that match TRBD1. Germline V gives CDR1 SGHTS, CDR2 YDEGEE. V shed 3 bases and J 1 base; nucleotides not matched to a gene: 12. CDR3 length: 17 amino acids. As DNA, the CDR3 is TGTGCCAGCAGCTCGGGTCTCCTGGCAGGGGGCCAAGAGACCCAGTACTTC. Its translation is CASSSGLLAGGQETQYF.

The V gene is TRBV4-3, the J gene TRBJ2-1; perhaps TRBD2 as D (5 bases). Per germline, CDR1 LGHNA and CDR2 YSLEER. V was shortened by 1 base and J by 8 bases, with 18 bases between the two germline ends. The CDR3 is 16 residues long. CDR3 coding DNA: TGCGCCAGCAGCCAAGCCCTTCCGTGGCGGGTGGATGAGCAGTTCTTC. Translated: CASSQALPWRVDEQFF.

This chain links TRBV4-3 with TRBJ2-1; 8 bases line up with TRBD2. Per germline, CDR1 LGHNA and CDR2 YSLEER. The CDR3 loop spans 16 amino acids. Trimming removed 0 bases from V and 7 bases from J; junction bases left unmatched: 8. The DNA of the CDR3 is TGCGCCAGCAGCCAAGATGGCCAGCGGGAGAGGAATGAGCAGTTCTTC. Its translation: CASSQDGQRERNEQFF.

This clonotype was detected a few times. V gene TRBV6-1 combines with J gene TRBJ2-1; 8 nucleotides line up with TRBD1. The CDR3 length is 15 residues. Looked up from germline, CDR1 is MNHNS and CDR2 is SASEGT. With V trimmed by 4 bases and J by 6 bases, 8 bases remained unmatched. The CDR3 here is CASSVGQVVANEQFF. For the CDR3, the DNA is TGTGCCAGCAGTGTGGGACAGGTCGTTGCCAATGAGCAGTTCTTC.

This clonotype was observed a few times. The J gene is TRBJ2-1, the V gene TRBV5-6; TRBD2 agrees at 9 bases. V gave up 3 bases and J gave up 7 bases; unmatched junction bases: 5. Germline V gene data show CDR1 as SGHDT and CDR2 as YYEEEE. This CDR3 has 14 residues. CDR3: CASSWREGSNEQFF. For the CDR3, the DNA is TGTGCCAGCAGCTGGCGGGAGGGAAGTAATGAGCAGTTCTTC.

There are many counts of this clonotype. The CDR3 DNA reads TGCAGCGTTGGCGGCCTACCTACCTCCAAAAACATTCAGTACTTC. Amino acids: CSVGGLPTSKNIQYF. J is TRBJ2-4 and V is TRBV29-1; the D is unclear. The CDR3 contains 15 residues. V was clipped by 4 bases and J by 2 bases, with 15 bases between them. Germline V CDR1 and CDR2: SQVTM, ANQGSEA.

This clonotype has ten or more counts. CDR3 protein: CSAGLAGGSTDTQYF. In DNA, the CDR3 is TGCAGCGCAGGACTAGCGGGAGGGAGCACAGATACGCAGTATTTT. The chain joins TRBV29-1 to TRBJ2-3; TRBD2 matches 15 bases. V was clipped by 7 bases and J by 0 bases; unmatched bases: 2. CDR3 length equals 15 residues. CDR1 is SQVTM, CDR2 ANQGSEA, per germline.

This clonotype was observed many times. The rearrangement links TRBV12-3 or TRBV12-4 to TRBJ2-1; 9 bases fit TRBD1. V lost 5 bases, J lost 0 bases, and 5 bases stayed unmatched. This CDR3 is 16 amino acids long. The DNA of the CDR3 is TGTGCCAGCAGTCCCGGGACAGGGAGCTCCTACAATGAGCAGTTCTTC. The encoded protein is CASSPGTGSSYNEQFF.

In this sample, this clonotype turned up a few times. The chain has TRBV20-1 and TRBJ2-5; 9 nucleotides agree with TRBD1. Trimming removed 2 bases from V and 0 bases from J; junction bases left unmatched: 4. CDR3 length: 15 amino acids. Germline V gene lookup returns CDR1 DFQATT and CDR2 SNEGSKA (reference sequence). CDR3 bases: TGCAGTGCTAGACGGACAGGGGATTACCAAGAGACCCAGTACTTC. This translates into CSARRTGDYQETQYF.

The CDR3 sequence: CASSPDMVPTGELFF. For the CDR3, the DNA is TGTGCCAGCAGCCCCGATATGGTTCCCACCGGGGAGCTGTTTTTT. This chain links TRBV9 with TRBJ2-2; D is undetermined. V was clipped by 4 bases and J by 4 bases, with 14 bases between them. Germline V gene lookup returns CDR1 SGDLS and CDR2 YYNGEE. This CDR3 spans 15 amino acids.

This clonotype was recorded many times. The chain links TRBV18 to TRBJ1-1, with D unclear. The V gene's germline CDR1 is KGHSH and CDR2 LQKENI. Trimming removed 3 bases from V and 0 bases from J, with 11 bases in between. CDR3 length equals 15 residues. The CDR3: CASSPLNKMNTEAFF. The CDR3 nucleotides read TGTGCCAGCTCACCCCTAAATAAAATGAACACTGAAGCTTTCTTT.

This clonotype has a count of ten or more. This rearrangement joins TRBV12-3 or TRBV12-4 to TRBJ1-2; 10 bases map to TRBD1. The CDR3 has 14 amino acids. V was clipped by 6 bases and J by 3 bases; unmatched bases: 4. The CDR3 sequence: CASSVTGGYYGYTF. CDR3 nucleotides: TGTGCCAGCAGCGTGACAGGGGGCTACTATGGCTACACCTTC.

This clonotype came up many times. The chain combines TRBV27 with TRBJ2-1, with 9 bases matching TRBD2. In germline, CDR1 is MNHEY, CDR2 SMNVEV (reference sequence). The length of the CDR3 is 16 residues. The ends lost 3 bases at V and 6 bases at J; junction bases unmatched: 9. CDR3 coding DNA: TGTGCCAGCAGTTTTCATGGGCTAGCGGGACTCAATGAGCAGTTCTTC. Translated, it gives CASSFHGLAGLNEQFF.

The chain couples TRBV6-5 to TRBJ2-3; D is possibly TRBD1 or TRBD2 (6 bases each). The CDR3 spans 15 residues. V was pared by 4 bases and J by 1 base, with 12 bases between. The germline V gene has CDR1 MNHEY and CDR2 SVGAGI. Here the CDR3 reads CASSSRGEGTDTQYF. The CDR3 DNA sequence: TGTGCCAGCAGTTCTAGGGGGGAGGGCACAGATACGCAGTATTTT.